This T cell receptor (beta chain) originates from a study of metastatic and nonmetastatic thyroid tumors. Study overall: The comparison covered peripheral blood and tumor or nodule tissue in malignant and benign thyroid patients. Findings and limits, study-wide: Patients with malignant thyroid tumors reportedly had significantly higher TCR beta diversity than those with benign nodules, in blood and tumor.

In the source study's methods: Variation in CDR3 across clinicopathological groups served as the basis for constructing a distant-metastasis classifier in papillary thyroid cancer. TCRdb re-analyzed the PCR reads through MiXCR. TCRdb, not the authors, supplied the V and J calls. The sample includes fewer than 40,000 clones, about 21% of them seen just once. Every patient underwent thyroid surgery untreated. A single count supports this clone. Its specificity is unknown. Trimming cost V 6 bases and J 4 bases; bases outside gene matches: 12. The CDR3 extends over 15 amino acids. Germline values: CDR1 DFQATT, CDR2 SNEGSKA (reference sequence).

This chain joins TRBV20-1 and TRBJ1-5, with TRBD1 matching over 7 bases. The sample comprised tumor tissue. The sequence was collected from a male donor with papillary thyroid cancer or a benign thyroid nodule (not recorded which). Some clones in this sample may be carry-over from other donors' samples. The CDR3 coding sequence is TGCAGTGCCCGTCTTTTGGACAGGAGGAATCAGCCCCAGCATTTT. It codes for CSARLLDRRNQPQHF.